This T cell receptor beta chain derives from a study of metastatic and nonmetastatic thyroid tumors. Across the whole study: Repertoires from malignant and benign thyroid patients were compared across blood and tumor or nodule tissue. Study results and limitations: Across blood and tumor, TCR beta diversity in malignant thyroid tumors was reportedly significantly higher than in benign nodules.

In the study's own analysis: Researchers built a distant-metastasis classifier for papillary thyroid cancer that drew on CDR3 differences across clinicopathological groups. TCRdb re-processed the PCR reads through MiXCR. These V and J calls originate from TCRdb's pipeline instead of the authors' own analysis. Of approximately 60,000 clones listed, 25% to 30% are singletons. On this clone: Its antigen is currently unknown.

Thyroid surgery had not been preceded by any treatment in any patient. Trimming stripped 0 bases from V and 4 bases from J, with 12 bases between. CDR1 and CDR2 (germline): LNHDA, SQIVND (reference sequence). The CDR3 totals 15 residues. Material for sequencing was blood. The sequence came from a female donor with papillary thyroid cancer or a benign thyroid nodule (not recorded which). Some clones in this sample may be carry-over from other donors' samples. The chain joins TRBV19 to TRBJ1-2; the D is unclear. The CDR3 DNA follows: TGTGCCAGTAGTATAGATTCGGGAGGGAGCTATGGCTACACCTTC. Amino acid sequence: CASSIDSGGSYGYTF.